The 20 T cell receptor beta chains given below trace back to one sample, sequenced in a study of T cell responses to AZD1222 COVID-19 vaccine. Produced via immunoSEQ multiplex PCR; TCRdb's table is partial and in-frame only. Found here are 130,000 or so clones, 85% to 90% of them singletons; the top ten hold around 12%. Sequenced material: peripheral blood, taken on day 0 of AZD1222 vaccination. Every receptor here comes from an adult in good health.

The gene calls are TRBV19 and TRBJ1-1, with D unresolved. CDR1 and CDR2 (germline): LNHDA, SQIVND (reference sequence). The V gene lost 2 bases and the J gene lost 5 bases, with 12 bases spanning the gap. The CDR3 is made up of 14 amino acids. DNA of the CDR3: TGTGCCAGTAGTATACGCAGGTTGGTGACTGAAGCTTTCTTT. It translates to CASSIRRLVTEAFF.

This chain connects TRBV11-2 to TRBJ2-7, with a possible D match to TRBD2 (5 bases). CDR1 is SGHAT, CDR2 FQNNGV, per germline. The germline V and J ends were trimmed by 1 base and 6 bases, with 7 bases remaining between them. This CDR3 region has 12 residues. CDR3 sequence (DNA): TGTGCCAGCAGCTTAGGGGGAGCCGAGCAGTACTTC. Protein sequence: CASSLGGAEQYF.

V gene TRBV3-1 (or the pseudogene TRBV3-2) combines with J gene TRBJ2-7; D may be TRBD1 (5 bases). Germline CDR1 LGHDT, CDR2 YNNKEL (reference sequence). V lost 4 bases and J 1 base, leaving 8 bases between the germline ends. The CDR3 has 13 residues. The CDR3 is CASSPGMSYEQYF. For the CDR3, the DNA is TGTGCCAGCAGCCCAGGGATGTCCTACGAGCAGTACTTC.

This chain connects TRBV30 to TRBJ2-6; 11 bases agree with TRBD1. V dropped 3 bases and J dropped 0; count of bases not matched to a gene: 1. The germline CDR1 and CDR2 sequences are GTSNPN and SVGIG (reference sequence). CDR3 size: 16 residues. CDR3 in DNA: TGTGCCTGGAGGGGGACAGGGGGCTCTGGGGCCAACGTCCTGACTTTC. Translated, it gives CAWRGTGGSGANVLTF.

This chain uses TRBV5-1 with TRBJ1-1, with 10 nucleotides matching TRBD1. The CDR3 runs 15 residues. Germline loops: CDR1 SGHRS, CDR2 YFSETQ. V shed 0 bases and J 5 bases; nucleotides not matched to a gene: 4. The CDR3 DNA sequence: TGCGCCAGCAGCTTGGTTCCGGACAGGGGGACTGAAGCTTTCTTT. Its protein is CASSLVPDRGTEAFF.

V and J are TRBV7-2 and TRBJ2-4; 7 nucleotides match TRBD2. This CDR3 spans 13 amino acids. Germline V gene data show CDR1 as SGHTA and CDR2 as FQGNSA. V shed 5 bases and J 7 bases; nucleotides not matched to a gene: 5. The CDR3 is CASSGGDQNIQYF. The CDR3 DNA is TGTGCCAGCAGCGGGGGGGATCAGAACATTCAGTACTTC.

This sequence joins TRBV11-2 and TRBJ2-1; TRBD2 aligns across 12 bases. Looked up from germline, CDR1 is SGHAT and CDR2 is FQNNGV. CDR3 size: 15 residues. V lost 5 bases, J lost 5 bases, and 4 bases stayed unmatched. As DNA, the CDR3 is TGTGCCAGCAGCCCAACTAGCGGGGGGAACAATGAGCAGTTCTTC. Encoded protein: CASSPTSGGNNEQFF.

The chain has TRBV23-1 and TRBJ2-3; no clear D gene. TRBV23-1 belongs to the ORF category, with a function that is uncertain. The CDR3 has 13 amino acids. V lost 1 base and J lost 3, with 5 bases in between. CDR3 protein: CASSQLGTDTQYF. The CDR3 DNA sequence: TGCGCCAGCAGTCAATTAGGAACAGATACGCAGTATTTT.

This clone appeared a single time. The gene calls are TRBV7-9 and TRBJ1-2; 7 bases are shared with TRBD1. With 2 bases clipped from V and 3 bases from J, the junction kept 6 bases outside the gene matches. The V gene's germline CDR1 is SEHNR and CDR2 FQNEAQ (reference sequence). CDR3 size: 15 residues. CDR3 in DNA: TGTGCCAGCAGCTTAACTTCCGGGACAGACTATGGCTACACCTTC. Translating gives CASSLTSGTDYGYTF. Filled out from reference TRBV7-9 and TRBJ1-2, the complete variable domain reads DTGVSQNPRHKITKRGQNVTFRCDPISEHNRLYWYRQTLGQGPEFLTYFQNEAQLEKSRLLSDRFSAERPKGSFSTLEIQRTEQGDSAMYLCASSLTSGTDYGYTFGSGTRLTVV.

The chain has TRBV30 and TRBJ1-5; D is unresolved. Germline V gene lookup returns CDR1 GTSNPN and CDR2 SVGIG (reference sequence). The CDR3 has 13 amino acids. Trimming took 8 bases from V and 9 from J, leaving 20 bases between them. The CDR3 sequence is CAVEYARSGPQHF. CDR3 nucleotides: TGTGCCGTGGAGTATGCGCGGTCGGGGCCCCAGCATTTT.

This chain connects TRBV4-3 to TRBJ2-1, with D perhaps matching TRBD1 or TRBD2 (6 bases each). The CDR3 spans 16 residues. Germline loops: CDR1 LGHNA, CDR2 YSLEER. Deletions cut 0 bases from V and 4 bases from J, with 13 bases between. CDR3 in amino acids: CASSQDGKGGYNEQFF. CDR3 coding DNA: TGCGCCAGCAGCCAAGATGGTAAGGGGGGTTACAATGAGCAGTTCTTC.

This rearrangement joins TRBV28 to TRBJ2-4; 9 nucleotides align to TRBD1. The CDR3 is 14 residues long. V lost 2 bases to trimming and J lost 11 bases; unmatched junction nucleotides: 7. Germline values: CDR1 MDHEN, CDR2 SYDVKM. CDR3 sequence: CASSLPMGQGVQYF. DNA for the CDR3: TGTGCCAGCAGTTTACCAATGGGACAGGGAGTTCAGTACTTC.

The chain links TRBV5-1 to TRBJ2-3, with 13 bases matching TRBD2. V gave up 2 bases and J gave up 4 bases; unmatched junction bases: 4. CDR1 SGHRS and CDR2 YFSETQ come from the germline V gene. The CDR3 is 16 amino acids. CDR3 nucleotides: TGCGCCAGCAGCTTACGGACTAGCGGGAGATCAGATACGCAGTATTTT. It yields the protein CASSLRTSGRSDTQYF.

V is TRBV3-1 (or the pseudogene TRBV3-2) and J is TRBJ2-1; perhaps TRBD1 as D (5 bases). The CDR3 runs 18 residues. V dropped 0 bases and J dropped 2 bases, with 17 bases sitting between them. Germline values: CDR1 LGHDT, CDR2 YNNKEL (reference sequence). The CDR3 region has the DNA TGTGCCAGCAGCCAAGAGGGCAGGACATCTATCCCCTACAATGAGCAGTTCTTC. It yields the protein CASSQEGRTSIPYNEQFF.

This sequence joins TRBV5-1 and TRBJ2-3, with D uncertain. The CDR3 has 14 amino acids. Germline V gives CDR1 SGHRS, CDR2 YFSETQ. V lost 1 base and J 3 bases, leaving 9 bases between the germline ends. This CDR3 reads CASSLSSRTDTQYF. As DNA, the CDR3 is TGCGCCAGCAGCTTGAGTTCCAGAACAGATACGCAGTATTTT. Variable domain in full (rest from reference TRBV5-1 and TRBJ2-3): KAGVTQTPRYLIKTRGQQVTLSCSPISGHRSVSWYQQTPGQGLQFLFEYFSETQRNKGNFPGRFSGRQFSNSRSEMNVSTLELGDSALYLCASSLSSRTDTQYFGPGTRLTVL.

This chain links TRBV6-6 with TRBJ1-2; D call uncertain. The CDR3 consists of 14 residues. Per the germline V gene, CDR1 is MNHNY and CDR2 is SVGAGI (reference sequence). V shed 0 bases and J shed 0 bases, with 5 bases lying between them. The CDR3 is CASSYSVSNYGYTF. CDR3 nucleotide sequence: TGTGCCAGCAGTTACTCCGTTTCTAACTATGGCTACACCTTC.

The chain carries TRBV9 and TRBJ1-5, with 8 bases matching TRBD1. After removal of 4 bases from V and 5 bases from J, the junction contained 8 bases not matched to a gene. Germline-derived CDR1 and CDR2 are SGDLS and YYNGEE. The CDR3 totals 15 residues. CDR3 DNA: TGTGCCAGCAGCCGGGGGGGCAGGGGGCATCAGCCCCAGCATTTT. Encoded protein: CASSRGGRGHQPQHF.

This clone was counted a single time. CDR3 loop: CATLPATVMNTEAFF. The CDR3 DNA follows: TGTGCCACCCTCCCAGCGACAGTAATGAACACTGAAGCTTTCTTT. The rearrangement uses TRBV28 and TRBJ1-1, with a weak D call TRBD1 (5 bases). Trimming took 10 bases from V and 0 from J, leaving 18 bases between them. The germline CDR1 and CDR2 sequences are MDHEN and SYDVKM. This CDR3 region has 15 residues.

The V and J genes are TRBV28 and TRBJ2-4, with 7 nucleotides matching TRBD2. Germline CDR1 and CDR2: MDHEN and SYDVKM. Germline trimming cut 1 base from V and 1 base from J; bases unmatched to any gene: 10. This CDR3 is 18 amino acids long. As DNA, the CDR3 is TGTGCCAGCAGTTTATTTAAGGGCGGGAGTTCGGCCAAAAACATTCAGTACTTC. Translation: CASSLFKGGSSAKNIQYF. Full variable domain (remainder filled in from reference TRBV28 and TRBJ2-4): DVKVTQSSRYLVKRTGEKVFLECVQDMDHENMFWYRQDPGLGLRLIYFSYDVKMKEKGDIPEGYSVSREKKERFSLILESASTNQTSMYLCASSLFKGGSSAKNIQYFGAGTRLSVL.

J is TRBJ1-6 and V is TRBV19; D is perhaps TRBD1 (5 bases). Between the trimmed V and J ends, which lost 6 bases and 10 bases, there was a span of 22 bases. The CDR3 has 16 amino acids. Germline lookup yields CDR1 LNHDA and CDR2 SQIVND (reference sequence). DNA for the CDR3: TGTGCCAGTAGGACTAGGGACGGACACTTGGGATCACCCCTCCACTTT. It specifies CASRTRDGHLGSPLHF. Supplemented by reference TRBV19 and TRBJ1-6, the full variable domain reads DGGITQSPKYLFRKEGQNVTLSCEQNLNHDAMYWYRQDPGQGLRLIYYSQIVNDFQKGDIAEGYSVSREKKESFPLTVTSAQKNPTAFYLCASRTRDGHLGSPLHFGNGTRLTVT.